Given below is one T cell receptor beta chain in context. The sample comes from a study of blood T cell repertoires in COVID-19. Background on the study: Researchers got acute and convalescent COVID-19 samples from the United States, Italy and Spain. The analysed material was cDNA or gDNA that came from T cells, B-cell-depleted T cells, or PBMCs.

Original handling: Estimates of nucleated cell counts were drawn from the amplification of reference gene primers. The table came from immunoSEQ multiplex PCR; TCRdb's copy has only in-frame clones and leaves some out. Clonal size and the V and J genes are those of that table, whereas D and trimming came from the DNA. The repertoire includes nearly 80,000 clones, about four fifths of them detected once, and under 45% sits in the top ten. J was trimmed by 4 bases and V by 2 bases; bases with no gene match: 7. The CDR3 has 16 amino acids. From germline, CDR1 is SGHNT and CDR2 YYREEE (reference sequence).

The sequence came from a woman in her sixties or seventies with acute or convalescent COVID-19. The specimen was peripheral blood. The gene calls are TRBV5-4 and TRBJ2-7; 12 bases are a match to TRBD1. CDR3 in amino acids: CASSLPGQGAIYEQYF. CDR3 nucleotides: TGTGCCAGCAGCTTACCGGGACAGGGGGCTATATACGAGCAGTACTTC.